Given below is one T cell receptor beta chain in context. The sample originates from a study of blood T cell repertoires in COVID-19. In the source study's methods: Amplification from reference gene primers served as the basis for estimated nucleated cell counts. Data came from immunoSEQ multiplex PCR; TCRdb stores just in-frame clones and leaves some out. That table supplies the V and J calls and clone size; D and trimming were determined from the DNA. Of around 320,000 clones listed, under 90% are singletons. Germline V gene lookup returns CDR1 SGHTS and CDR2 YDEGEE. Trimming pared 2 bases from V and 4 bases from J, leaving 13 bases between. The CDR3 has 14 amino acids.

The sequence derives from a woman in her 30s with COVID-19, enrolled during active disease. The rearrangement links TRBV5-8 to TRBJ2-7; a weak D match, TRBD1 (6 bases). Sequenced sample: peripheral blood. As DNA, the CDR3 is TGTGCCAGCAGCTTCGAGGCAGGGGATTACGAGCAGTACTTC. This sequence encodes CASSFEAGDYEQYF.